These 23 T cell receptor beta chains originate from one sample sequenced in a study of blood T cell repertoires in COVID-19. Data came from immunoSEQ multiplex PCR; TCRdb stores just in-frame clones and leaves some out. The data contain over 40,000 clones, about nine tenths of them singletons. Sample: peripheral blood. The receptors were sampled from a man older than 75 with acute or convalescent COVID-19.

The J gene is TRBJ1-1, the V gene TRBV7-6; D call uncertain. V was clipped by 2 bases and J by 7 bases, with 26 bases between them. CDR3 length: 18 residues. Germline CDR1 SGHVS, CDR2 FNYEAQ. CDR3 sequence: CASSLTSGSEGAYSEAFF. The CDR3 bases are TGTGCCAGCAGCTTAACGTCGGGGTCAGAGGGCGCGTATAGTGAAGCTTTCTTT.

The V call is TRBV10-3, the J call TRBJ1-5; 8 bases line up with TRBD1. Germline loops: CDR1 ENHRY, CDR2 SYGVKD. There are 12 residues in the CDR3. The trim removed 8 bases at V and 6 bases at J, leaving 3 bases unmatched. The CDR3 protein is CAIGQGSQPQHF. The CDR3 region has the DNA TGTGCCATCGGACAGGGTAGTCAGCCCCAGCATTTT.

The chain has TRBV29-1 and TRBJ1-1; possibly TRBD1 for D (5 bases). The CDR3 totals 14 residues. Trimming took off 3 bases at V and 5 bases at J, with 16 bases between the two ends. The V gene's germline CDR1 is SQVTM and CDR2 ANQGSEA. The CDR3 region has the DNA TGCAGCGTTGACGCGGGACGTAGTCGAACTGAAGCTTTCTTT. It yields the protein CSVDAGRSRTEAFF.

The DNA for the CDR3 is TGTGCCAGCAGCCTCGGGACTAGCGGGGGTCTTTCTGGGGCCAACGTCCTGACTTTC. It is translated as CASSLGTSGGLSGANVLTF. This sequence joins TRBV9 and TRBJ2-6; TRBD2 matches 14 bases. Unmatched junction bases numbered 7, after V lost 4 bases and J lost 1 base. The germline V gene encodes CDR1 SGDLS and CDR2 YYNGEE. CDR3 length: 19 residues.

V and J are TRBV3-1 (or the pseudogene TRBV3-2) and TRBJ2-3; D possibly corresponds to TRBD1 (5 bases). Looked up from germline, CDR1 is LGHDT and CDR2 is YNNKEL (reference sequence). The CDR3 has 14 amino acids. Trimming left V 3 bases short and J 6 bases short, with 13 bases between. CDR3 in amino acids: CASSHLGLLDTQYF. CDR3 DNA sequence: TGTGCCAGCAGCCACCTGGGGCTCCTGGATACGCAGTATTTT.

The chain is built from TRBV9 and TRBJ1-1; D is possibly TRBD1 (5 bases). The CDR3 loop spans 15 amino acids. V dropped 0 bases and J dropped 1 base, with 10 bases sitting between them. CDR1 is SGDLS, CDR2 YYNGEE, per germline. The CDR3: CASSVAQGPNTEAFF. The CDR3 DNA sequence: TGTGCCAGCAGCGTAGCTCAGGGCCCGAACACTGAAGCTTTCTTT.

This rearrangement joins TRBV5-1 to TRBJ2-2; D might be TRBD2 (5 bases). The V and J ends lost 1 base and 4 bases respectively, with 5 bases between them. Germline lookup yields CDR1 SGHRS and CDR2 YFSETQ. The CDR3 extends over 13 amino acids. CDR3 coding DNA: TGCGCCAGCAGCTTGACTAGCACCGGGGAGCTGTTTTTT. Encoded protein: CASSLTSTGELFF.

The V call is TRBV5-1, the J call TRBJ2-1; 7 bases align to TRBD1. After removal of 1 base from V and 4 bases from J, the junction contained 5 bases not matched to a gene. CDR1 is SGHRS, CDR2 YFSETQ, per germline. The CDR3 sequence is 15 residues long. CDR3 nucleotides: TGCGCCAGCAGCTTGAGGGACAGTGCATACAATGAGCAGTTCTTC. This gives the protein CASSLRDSAYNEQFF.

The chain recombines TRBV2 with TRBJ1-1; tentative D call: TRBD1 (5 bases). The CDR3 extends over 16 amino acids. Germline lookup yields CDR1 SNHLY and CDR2 FYNNEI. V lost 8 bases, J lost 0 bases, and 19 bases lay in between. The CDR3 DNA is TGTGCCAGCCTACGACCCGGGTGGGGGGTGAACACTGAAGCTTTCTTT. It is translated as CASLRPGWGVNTEAFF. The variable domain in full, completed from reference TRBV2 and TRBJ1-1, reads EPEVTQTPSHQVTQMGQEVILRCVPISNHLYFYWYRQILGQKVEFLVSFYNNEISEKSEIFDDQFSVERPDGSNFTLKIRSTKLEDSAMYFCASLRPGWGVNTEAFFGQGTRLTVV.

The gene calls are TRBV6-2 or TRBV6-3 and TRBJ1-1; D perhaps matches TRBD1 (6 bases). Per germline, CDR1 MNHEY and CDR2 SVGEGT. Trimming left V 4 bases short and J 8 bases short, with 20 bases between. This CDR3 has 15 residues. The CDR3, as DNA: TGTGCCAGCAGTTCGGGAAATTCGGGGGGCCAGGAAGCTTTCTTT. This codes for CASSSGNSGGQEAFF.

This clone was counted once. DNA for the CDR3: TGTGCCAGCAGCCTCTCGTCCCACTCCACAGATACGCAGTATTTT. It is translated as CASSLSSHSTDTQYF. V usage is TRBV5-4 and J usage is TRBJ2-3; D remains unclear. The CDR3 loop spans 15 amino acids. Germline V gives CDR1 SGHNT, CDR2 YYREEE (reference sequence). Deletions cut 4 bases from V and 2 bases from J, with 14 bases between.

The chain couples TRBV7-3 to TRBJ2-5, with TRBD2 matching over 10 bases. After removal of 2 bases from V and 5 bases from J, the junction contained 11 bases not matched to a gene. The CDR3 loop spans 17 amino acids. Per the germline V gene, CDR1 is SGHTA and CDR2 is FQGTGA. This CDR3 reads CASSLGGTSAGRETQYF. CDR3 in DNA: TGTGCCAGCAGCTTAGGGGGGACTAGCGCCGGCCGGGAGACCCAGTACTTC.

This chain connects TRBV11-2 to TRBJ2-1, with a possible D match to TRBD2 (5 bases). The CDR3 is made up of 16 amino acids. Deletions cut 8 bases from V and 0 bases from J, with 17 bases between. Germline CDR1 is SGHAT and CDR2 is FQNNGV. The CDR3 sequence: CASLKRGPTSYNEQFF. DNA for the CDR3: TGTGCCAGCCTCAAGCGAGGGCCCACCTCCTACAATGAGCAGTTCTTC.

The V call is TRBV20-1, the J call TRBJ1-1, with D possibly TRBD1 on 5 matching bases. Trimming pared 3 bases from V and 0 bases from J, leaving 14 bases between. Germline CDR1 and CDR2: DFQATT and SNEGSKA (reference sequence). The CDR3 extends over 15 amino acids. The CDR3 protein is CSASSQGRVNTEAFF. The CDR3 DNA reads as TGCAGTGCTAGTTCCCAGGGAAGAGTGAACACTGAAGCTTTCTTT.

The CDR3 region is CASSYQGFGELFF. The CDR3 nucleotides are TGTGCCAGCAGTTACCAGGGGTTTGGGGAGCTGTTTTTT. The rearrangement joins TRBV6-2 or TRBV6-3 to TRBJ2-2; D perhaps matches TRBD1 (6 bases). Trimming removed 2 bases from V and 8 bases from J, with 9 bases in between. There are 13 residues in the CDR3. Looked up from germline, CDR1 is MNHEY and CDR2 is SVGEGT.

The chain couples TRBV7-2 to TRBJ1-4; D is perhaps TRBD1 (5 bases). This CDR3 spans 15 amino acids. Deletions cut 5 bases from V and 5 bases from J, with 15 bases between. Germline V gene lookup returns CDR1 SGHTA and CDR2 FQGNSA. DNA for the CDR3: TGTGCCAGCAGCCTGGACACCAGGAAAAATGAAAAACTGTTTTTT. Translated, it gives CASSLDTRKNEKLFF.

CDR3 nucleotide sequence: TGTGCCAGCAGCCAAGATCTGGGACAGGTCAACACCGGGGAGCTGTTTTTT. It specifies CASSQDLGQVNTGELFF. V and J are TRBV4-2 and TRBJ2-2; 8 nucleotides line up with TRBD1. This CDR3 spans 17 amino acids. In germline, CDR1 is LGHNA, CDR2 YNFKEQ. Germline trimming cut 0 bases from V and 2 bases from J; bases unmatched to any gene: 5.

The rearrangement uses TRBV7-9 and TRBJ2-7; a possible D gene is TRBD2 (5 bases). Looked up from germline, CDR1 is SEHNR and CDR2 is FQNEAQ (reference sequence). The length of the CDR3 is 13 residues. V was trimmed by 4 bases and J by 4 bases, leaving 11 bases between them. The CDR3 loop reads CASSSGILYEQYF. CDR3 bases: TGTGCCAGCAGCTCCGGGATTCTATACGAGCAGTACTTC.

This clone was picked up many times. The chain recombines TRBV27 with TRBJ1-2; tentatively, D is TRBD1 (5 bases). V was shortened by 1 base and J by 2 bases, with 11 bases between the two germline ends. The CDR3 runs to 15 residues. Looked up from germline, CDR1 is MNHEY and CDR2 is SMNVEV (reference sequence). This CDR3 is CASSLFGGSNYGYTF. The CDR3 region has the DNA TGTGCCAGCAGTTTATTCGGGGGGTCCAACTATGGCTACACCTTC.

In its sample, this clone was seen once. V gene TRBV9 combines with J gene TRBJ2-1, with 7 bases aligning to TRBD1. Germline-derived CDR1 and CDR2 are SGDLS and YYNGEE. J was trimmed by 5 bases and V by 4 bases; bases with no gene match: 12. The length of the CDR3 is 16 residues. The CDR3, as DNA: TGTGCCAGCAGCTTCCGGACAGGAACACCGAACAATGAGCAGTTCTTC. Its translation is CASSFRTGTPNNEQFF. The variable domain in full, with the rest retrieved from reference TRBV9 and TRBJ2-1, is DSGVTQTPKHLITATGQRVTLRCSPRSGDLSVYWYQQSLDQGLQFLIQYYNGEERAKGNILERFSAQQFPDLHSELNLSSLELGDSALYFCASSFRTGTPNNEQFFGPGTRLTVL.

The chain carries TRBV6-1 and TRBJ1-2, with TRBD1 matching over 8 bases. V was pared by 3 bases and J by 7 bases, with 7 bases of the junction left unmatched. CDR1 is MNHNS and CDR2 is SASEGT in the germline V gene. CDR3 size: 14 residues. CDR3 residues: CASSEPRQGFGYTF. CDR3 coding DNA: TGTGCCAGCAGTGAGCCACGACAGGGGTTTGGCTACACCTTC.

The rearrangement joins TRBV27 to TRBJ2-7; 12 bases agree with TRBD2. V trimming: 3 bases; J trimming: 7 bases; junction bases outside the gene matches: 7. Germline V gene data show CDR1 as MNHEY and CDR2 as SMNVEV (reference sequence). The CDR3 has 15 residues. Here the CDR3 DNA reads TGTGCCAGCAGTTTGGGACGGACTAGCGGGGAGGAGCAGTACTTC. It codes for CASSLGRTSGEEQYF.

This chain joins TRBV5-1 and TRBJ1-4, with 7 nucleotides matching TRBD1. V lost 9 bases to trimming and J lost 0 bases; unmatched junction nucleotides: 8. Looked up from germline, CDR1 is SGHRS and CDR2 is YFSETQ. The CDR3 is made up of 15 amino acids. The CDR3 here is CATTQGIATNEKLFF. CDR3 DNA: TGCGCCACCACACAGGGGATTGCAACTAATGAAAAACTGTTTTTT.